These T cell receptor beta chains were read from a single sample in a study of T cell changes during pregnancy in multiple sclerosis. The protocol was immunoSEQ multiplex PCR, while the TCRdb copy is restricted to in-frame clones and leaves out a portion. Altogether 48,000 or so clones are present, almost 95% being singletons, with the ten largest covering about 0.94%. Sequencing was performed on CD4+ T cells from peripheral blood mononuclear cells, taken in the second trimester of pregnancy. All receptors come from a female donor in good health, enrolled as a control in a pregnancy study. CDR3s include the opening cysteine and the closing phenylalanine or tryptophan. The order of the fields is V gene, J gene, CDR3 protein.

v_gene: TRBV7-2
j_gene: TRBJ2-1
CDR3aa: CASSDRGSYNEQFF

v_gene: TRBV10-3
j_gene: TRBJ2-3
CDR3aa: CAISESEGRRGYF

v_gene: TRBV7-9
j_gene: TRBJ2-7
CDR3aa: CASSSGDRVYEQYF

v_gene: TRBV9
j_gene: TRBJ2-3
CDR3aa: CASSPRLADRTDTQYF

v_gene: TRBV28
j_gene: TRBJ1-6
CDR3aa: CASRPGQPSGTLHF

v_gene: TRBV4-2
j_gene: TRBJ2-3
CDR3aa: CASSPTLAGAVGDTQYF

v_gene: TRBV14
j_gene: TRBJ1-1
CDR3aa: CASSRYTGLALREAFF

v_gene: TRBV7-9
j_gene: TRBJ2-3
CDR3aa: CASSLIGSRTDTQYF

v_gene: TRBV9
j_gene: TRBJ2-2
CDR3aa: CASSATGGSTGELFF

v_gene: TRBV10-3
j_gene: TRBJ1-1
CDR3aa: CAISPGQGNTEAFF

v_gene: TRBV6-5
j_gene: TRBJ2-3
CDR3aa: CASSYNSGRDTQYF

v_gene: TRBV30
j_gene: TRBJ2-3
CDR3aa: CAWSTGDTQYF

v_gene: TRBV28
j_gene: TRBJ1-5
CDR3aa: CASIPLLERAAQHF

v_gene: TRBV6-6
j_gene: TRBJ2-1
CDR3aa: CAIQGAPRYNEQFF

v_gene: TRBV5-1
j_gene: TRBJ2-7
CDR3aa: CASSLEMTSAMGYEQYF

v_gene: TRBV6-4
j_gene: TRBJ1-5
CDR3aa: CASSPDRNQPQHF

v_gene: TRBV19
j_gene: TRBJ1-5
CDR3aa: CASSLHPGTGGFNQPQHF

v_gene: TRBV11-3
j_gene: TRBJ2-5
CDR3aa: CASRLGVAGETQYF

v_gene: TRBV29-1
j_gene: TRBJ2-7
CDR3aa: CSVAQGPLGEQYF

v_gene: TRBV7-9
j_gene: TRBJ2-2
CDR3aa: CASSSVAGGPRTGELFF

v_gene: TRBV19
j_gene: TRBJ1-5
CDR3aa: CASTGGLDQPQHF

v_gene: TRBV9
j_gene: TRBJ2-2
CDR3aa: CASSVGQVANTGELFF

v_gene: TRBV5-1
j_gene: TRBJ2-2
CDR3aa: CASSLDPGVTGELFF

v_gene: TRBV5-1
j_gene: TRBJ2-5
CDR3aa: CASSVPGQIETQYF

v_gene: TRBV28
j_gene: TRBJ1-2
CDR3aa: CASTLGKVYGYTF

v_gene: TRBV11-2
j_gene: TRBJ2-7
CDR3aa: CASSLERGGSYEQYF

v_gene: TRBV7-8
j_gene: TRBJ2-6
CDR3aa: CASSPRGFSSGANVLTF

v_gene: TRBV6-4
j_gene: TRBJ2-1
CDR3aa: CASSEREYNEQFF

v_gene: TRBV28
j_gene: TRBJ2-7
CDR3aa: CASSFQNYEQYF

v_gene: TRBV28
j_gene: TRBJ1-5
CDR3aa: CASSLGTGGNQPQHF

v_gene: TRBV4-2
j_gene: TRBJ1-2
CDR3aa: CASSQVQGMNYGYTF

v_gene: TRBV7-9
j_gene: TRBJ2-1
CDR3aa: CASSRGRAYNEQFF